This entry describes one TCR beta chain. Its antigen is not identified. Clones were sequenced by immunoSEQ multiplex PCR, and TCRdb holds only the in-frame ones, with some missing. Of fewer than 85,000 clones listed, 95% to 97% are singletons. V lost 6 bases, J lost 4 bases, and 20 bases lay in between. CDR3 length: 16 amino acids. This entry belongs to a study of cytomegalovirus exposure and HLA in healthy donors. Overall study findings and caveats: Reports indicated that the classifier achieved high specificity and sensitivity in diagnosing cytomegalovirus status. Among TCR sequences, most were rare, though some public TCRs appeared in many donors. The tendency of first-cohort TCR clusters to co-occur in the 120 or so validation repertoires emerged from a later analysis. Among TCR beta chains, those listed as cytomegalovirus-associated numbered over 150.

This receptor was identified in a woman aged 18-29 years in good health and CMV-seronegative. The rearrangement uses TRBV5-3 and TRBJ2-1; D is uncertain. TRBV5-3 is an ORF; its function is uncertain. Sequenced: PBMCs. The CDR3 loop reads CARILNAMSLYNEQFF. Here the CDR3 DNA reads TGTGCCAGAATTCTAAATGCTATGTCTCTATACAATGAGCAGTTCTTC.